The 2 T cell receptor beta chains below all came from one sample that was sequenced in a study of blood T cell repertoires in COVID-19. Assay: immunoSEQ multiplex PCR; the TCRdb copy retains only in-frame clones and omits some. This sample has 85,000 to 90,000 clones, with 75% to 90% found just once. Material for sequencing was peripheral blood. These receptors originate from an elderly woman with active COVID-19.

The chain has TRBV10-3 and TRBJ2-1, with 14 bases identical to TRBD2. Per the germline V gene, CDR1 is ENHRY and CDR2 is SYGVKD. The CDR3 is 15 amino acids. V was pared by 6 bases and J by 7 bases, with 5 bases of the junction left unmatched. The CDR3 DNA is TGTGCCATCAGCCAGACTAGCGGGAGGGGGAATGAGCAGTTCTTC. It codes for CAISQTSGRGNEQFF.

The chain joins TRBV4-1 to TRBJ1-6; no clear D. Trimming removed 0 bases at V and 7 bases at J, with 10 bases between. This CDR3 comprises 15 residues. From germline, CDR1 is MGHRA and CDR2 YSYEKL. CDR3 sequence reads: CASSQDPQPNSPLHF. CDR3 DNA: TGCGCCAGCAGCCAAGATCCACAGCCGAATTCACCCCTCCACTTT.